The clone carrying this TCR beta chain turned up a few times. Its specificity is unknown. Making the TCR beta libraries involved quantitative 5'-RACE with molecular barcodes. In TCRdb, the 5' RACE reads were re-called with MiXCR into one record per CDR3 protein. This sample has 350,000 to 550,000 distinct CDR3 sequences, with around 26% found just once. The data originate from a study of CD8 T cells in ankylosing spondylitis. Study observations and caveats: A motif in TCR beta, a set of 8 or 9 highly homologous variants, appeared characteristic of ankylosing spondylitis blood.

V was shortened by 5 bases and J by 0 bases, with 17 bases between the two germline ends. CDR1 and CDR2 (germline): SGHVS, FNYEAQ. The CDR3 covers 17 residues. The chain joins TRBV7-6 to TRBJ2-1; D gene ambiguous. Sequences were obtained from blood, either unsorted or a sorted T cell fraction (not recorded which). The clonotype was recovered from a male donor with ankylosing spondylitis. CDR3 sequence reads: CASSPFYSPGSYNEQFF. The CDR3 DNA sequence: TGTGCCAGCAGCCCATTCTATAGCCCAGGCTCCTACAATGAGCAGTTCTTC.